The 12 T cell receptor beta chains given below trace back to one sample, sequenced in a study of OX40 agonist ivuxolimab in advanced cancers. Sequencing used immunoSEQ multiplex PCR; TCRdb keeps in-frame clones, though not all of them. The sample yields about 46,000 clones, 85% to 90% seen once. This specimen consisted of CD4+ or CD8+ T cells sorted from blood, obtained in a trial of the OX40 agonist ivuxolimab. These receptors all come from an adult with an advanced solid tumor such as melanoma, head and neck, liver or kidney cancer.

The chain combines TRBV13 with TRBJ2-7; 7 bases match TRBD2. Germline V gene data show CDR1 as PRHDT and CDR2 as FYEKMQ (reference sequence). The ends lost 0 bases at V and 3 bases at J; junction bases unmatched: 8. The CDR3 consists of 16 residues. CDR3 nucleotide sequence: TGTGCCAGCAGCTTAGGCCGGGGAGGGGTGATCTACGAGCAGTACTTC. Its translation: CASSLGRGGVIYEQYF.

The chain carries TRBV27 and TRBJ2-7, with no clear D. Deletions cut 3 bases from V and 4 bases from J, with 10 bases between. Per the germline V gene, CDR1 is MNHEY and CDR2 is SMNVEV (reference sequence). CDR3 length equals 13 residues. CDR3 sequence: CASSFLGGYEQYF. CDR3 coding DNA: TGTGCCAGCAGTTTTCTTGGTGGGTACGAGCAGTACTTC.

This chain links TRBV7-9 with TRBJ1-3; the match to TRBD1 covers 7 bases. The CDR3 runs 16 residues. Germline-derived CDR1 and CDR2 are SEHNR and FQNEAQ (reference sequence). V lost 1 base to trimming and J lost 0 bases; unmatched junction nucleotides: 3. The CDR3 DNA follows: TGTGCCAGCAGCTTAGTGGGACAGAGCTCTGGAAACACCATATATTTT. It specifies CASSLVGQSSGNTIYF. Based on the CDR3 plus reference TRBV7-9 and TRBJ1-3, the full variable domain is DTGVSQNPRHKITKRGQNVTFRCDPISEHNRLYWYRQTLGQGPEFLTYFQNEAQLEKSRLLSDRFSAERPKGSFSTLEIQRTEQGDSAMYLCASSLVGQSSGNTIYFGEGSWLTVV.

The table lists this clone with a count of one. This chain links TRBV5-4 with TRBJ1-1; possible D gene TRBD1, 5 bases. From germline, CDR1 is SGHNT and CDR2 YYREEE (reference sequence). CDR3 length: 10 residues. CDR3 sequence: CLAGDTEAFF. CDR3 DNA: TGTCTCGCGGGGGACACTGAAGCTTTCTTT.

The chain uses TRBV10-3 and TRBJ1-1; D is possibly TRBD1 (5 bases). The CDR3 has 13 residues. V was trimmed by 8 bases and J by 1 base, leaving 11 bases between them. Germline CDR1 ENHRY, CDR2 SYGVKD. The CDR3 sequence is CAIGGTGNTEAFF. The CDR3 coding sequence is TGTGCCATCGGCGGAACAGGGAACACTGAAGCTTTCTTT.

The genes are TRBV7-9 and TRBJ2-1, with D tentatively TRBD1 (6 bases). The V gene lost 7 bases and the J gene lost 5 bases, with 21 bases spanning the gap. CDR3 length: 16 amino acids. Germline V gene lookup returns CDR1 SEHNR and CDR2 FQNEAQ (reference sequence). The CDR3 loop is CASIWGRSQRDNEQFF. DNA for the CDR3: TGTGCCAGCATCTGGGGGCGTTCTCAGCGAGACAATGAGCAGTTCTTC. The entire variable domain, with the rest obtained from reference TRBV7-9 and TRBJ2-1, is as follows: DTGVSQNPRHKITKRGQNVTFRCDPISEHNRLYWYRQTLGQGPEFLTYFQNEAQLEKSRLLSDRFSAERPKGSFSTLEIQRTEQGDSAMYLCASIWGRSQRDNEQFFGPGTRLTVL.

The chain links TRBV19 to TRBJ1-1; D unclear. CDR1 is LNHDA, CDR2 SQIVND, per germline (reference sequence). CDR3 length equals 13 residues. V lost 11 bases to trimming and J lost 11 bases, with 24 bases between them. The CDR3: CAPWFGRQVGAFF. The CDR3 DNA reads TGTGCCCCCTGGTTTGGCCGCCAGGTGGGCGCTTTCTTT.

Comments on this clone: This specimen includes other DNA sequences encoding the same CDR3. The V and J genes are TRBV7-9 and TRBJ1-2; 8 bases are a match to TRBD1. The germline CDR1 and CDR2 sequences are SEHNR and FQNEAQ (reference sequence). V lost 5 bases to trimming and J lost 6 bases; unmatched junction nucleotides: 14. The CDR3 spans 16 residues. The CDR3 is CASSMGTGLDGNGYTF. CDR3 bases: TGTGCCAGCAGCATGGGGACAGGCCTAGATGGCAATGGCTACACCTTC.

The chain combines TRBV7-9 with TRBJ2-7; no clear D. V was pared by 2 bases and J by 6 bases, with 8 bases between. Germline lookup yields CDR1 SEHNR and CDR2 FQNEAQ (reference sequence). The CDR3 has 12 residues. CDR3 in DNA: TGTGCCAGCAGCTTAATACCTGGCGAGCAGTACTTC. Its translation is CASSLIPGEQYF.

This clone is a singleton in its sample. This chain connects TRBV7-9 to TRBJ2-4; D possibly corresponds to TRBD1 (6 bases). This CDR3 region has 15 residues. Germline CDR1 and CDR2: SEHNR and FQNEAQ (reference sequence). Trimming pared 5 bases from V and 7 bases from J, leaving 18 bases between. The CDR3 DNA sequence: TGTGCCAGCAGCAGAGGACAGACTTTTGCCAACATTCAGTACTTC. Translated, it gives CASSRGQTFANIQYF.

CDR3 nucleotide sequence: TGTGCCAGCAGCTTAGGGCAGGGGGCATATGGCTACACCTTC. Its protein product is CASSLGQGAYGYTF. J is TRBJ1-2 and V is TRBV11-2; TRBD1 matches 8 bases. The CDR3 is 14 residues long. Germline lookup yields CDR1 SGHAT and CDR2 FQNNGV. V dropped 1 base and J dropped 5; count of bases not matched to a gene: 3.

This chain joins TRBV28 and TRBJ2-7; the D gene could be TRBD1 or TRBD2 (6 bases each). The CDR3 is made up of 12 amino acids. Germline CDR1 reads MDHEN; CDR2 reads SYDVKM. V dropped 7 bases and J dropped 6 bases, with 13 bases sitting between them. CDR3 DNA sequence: TGTGCCAGCACATACAGGGACTCCGAGCAGTACTTC. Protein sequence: CASTYRDSEQYF.